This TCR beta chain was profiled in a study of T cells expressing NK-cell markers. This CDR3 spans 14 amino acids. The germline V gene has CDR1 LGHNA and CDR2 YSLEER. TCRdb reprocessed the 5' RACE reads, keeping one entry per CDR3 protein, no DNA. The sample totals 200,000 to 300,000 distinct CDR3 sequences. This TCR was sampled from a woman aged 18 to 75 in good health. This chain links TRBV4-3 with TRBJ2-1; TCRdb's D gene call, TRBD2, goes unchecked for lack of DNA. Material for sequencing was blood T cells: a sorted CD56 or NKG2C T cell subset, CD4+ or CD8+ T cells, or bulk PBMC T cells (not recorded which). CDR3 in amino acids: CASSQAGGRNEQFF.